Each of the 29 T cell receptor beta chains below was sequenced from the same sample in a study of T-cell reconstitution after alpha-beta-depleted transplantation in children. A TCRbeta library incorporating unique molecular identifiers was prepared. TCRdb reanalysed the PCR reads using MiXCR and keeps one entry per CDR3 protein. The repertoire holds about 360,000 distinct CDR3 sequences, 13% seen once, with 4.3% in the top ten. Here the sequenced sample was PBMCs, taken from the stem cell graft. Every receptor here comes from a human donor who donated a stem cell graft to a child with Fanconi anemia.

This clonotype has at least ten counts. The CDR3 protein is CSARDRDRAVYEQFF. For the CDR3, the DNA is TGCAGTGCTAGAGACCGGGACAGGGCTGTCTATGAGCAGTTCTTC. This sequence joins TRBV20-1 and TRBJ2-1, with 9 bases lining up with TRBD1. CDR3 size: 15 residues. Looked up from germline, CDR1 is DFQATT and CDR2 is SNEGSKA (reference sequence). V trimming: 0 bases; J trimming: 8 bases; junction bases outside the gene matches: 8.

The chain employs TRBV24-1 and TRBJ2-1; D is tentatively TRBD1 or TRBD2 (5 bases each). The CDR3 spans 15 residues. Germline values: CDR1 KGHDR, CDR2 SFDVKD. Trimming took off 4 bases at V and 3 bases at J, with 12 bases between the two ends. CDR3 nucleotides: TGTGCCACCAGTGACCCGGGACGGATCTACAATGAGCAGTTCTTC. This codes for CATSDPGRIYNEQFF.

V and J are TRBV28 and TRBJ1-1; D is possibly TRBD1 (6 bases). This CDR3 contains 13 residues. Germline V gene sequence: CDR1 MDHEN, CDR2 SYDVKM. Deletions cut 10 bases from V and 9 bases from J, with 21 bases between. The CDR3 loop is CAIRRGTLEKAFF. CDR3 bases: TGTGCCATTCGTAGAGGGACATTAGAAAAAGCTTTCTTT.

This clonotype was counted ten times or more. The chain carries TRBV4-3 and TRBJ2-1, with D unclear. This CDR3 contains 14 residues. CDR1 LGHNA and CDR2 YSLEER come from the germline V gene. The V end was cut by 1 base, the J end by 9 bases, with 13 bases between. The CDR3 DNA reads TGCGCCAGCAGCCAAGGTTCACCTCTCAGTGAGCAGTTCTTC. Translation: CASSQGSPLSEQFF.

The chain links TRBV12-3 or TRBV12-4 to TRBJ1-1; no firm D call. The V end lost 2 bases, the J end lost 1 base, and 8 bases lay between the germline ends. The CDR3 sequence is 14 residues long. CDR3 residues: CASSLRAPNTEAFF. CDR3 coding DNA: TGTGCCAGCAGTTTAAGGGCCCCGAACACTGAAGCTTTCTTT.

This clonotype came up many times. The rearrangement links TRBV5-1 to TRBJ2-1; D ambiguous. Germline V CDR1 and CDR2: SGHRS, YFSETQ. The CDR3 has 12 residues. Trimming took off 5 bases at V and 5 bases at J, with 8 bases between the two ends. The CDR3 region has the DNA TGCGCCAGCAGACGTGATAACAATGAGCAGTTCTTC. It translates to CASRRDNNEQFF.

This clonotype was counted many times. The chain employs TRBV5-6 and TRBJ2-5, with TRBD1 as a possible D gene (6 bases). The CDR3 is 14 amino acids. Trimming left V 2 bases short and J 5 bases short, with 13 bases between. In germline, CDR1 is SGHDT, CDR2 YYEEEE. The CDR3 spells CASSFTGGDETQYF. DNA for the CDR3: TGTGCCAGCAGCTTTACTGGGGGCGATGAGACCCAGTACTTC.

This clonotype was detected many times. The CDR3 coding sequence is TGCGCCAGCAGCCTGGGACTAGCGGACACAGATACGCAGTATTTT. Its translation is CASSLGLADTDTQYF. V gene TRBV4-3 combines with J gene TRBJ2-3; TRBD2 aligns across 11 bases. CDR1 is LGHNA and CDR2 is YSLEER in the germline V gene. After removal of 4 bases from V and 2 bases from J, the junction contained 2 bases not matched to a gene. The CDR3 is 15 amino acids.

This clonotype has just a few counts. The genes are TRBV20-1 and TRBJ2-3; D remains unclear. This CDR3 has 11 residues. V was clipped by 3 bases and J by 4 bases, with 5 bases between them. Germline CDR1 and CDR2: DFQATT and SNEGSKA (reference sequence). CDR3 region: CSASWADTQYF. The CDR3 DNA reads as TGCAGTGCTAGTTGGGCAGATACGCAGTATTTT.

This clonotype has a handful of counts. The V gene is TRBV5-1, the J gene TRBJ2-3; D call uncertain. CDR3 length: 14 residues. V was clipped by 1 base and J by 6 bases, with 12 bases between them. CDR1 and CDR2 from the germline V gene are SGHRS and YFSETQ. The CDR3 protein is CASSLSPRADTQYF. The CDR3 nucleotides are TGCGCCAGCAGCTTGTCCCCGCGTGCGGATACGCAGTATTTT.

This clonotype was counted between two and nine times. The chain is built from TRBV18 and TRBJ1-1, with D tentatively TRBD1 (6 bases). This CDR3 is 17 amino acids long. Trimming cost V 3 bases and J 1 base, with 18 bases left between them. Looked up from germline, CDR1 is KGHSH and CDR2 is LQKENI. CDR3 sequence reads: CASSPLNLQGGNTEAFF. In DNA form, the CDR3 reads TGTGCCAGCTCACCCCTTAACTTACAGGGAGGGAACACTGAAGCTTTCTTT.

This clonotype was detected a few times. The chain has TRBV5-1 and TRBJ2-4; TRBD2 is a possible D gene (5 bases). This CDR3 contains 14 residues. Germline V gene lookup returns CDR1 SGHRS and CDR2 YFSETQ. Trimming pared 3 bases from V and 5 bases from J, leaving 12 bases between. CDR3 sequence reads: CASSSRAGENIQYF. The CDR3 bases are TGCGCCAGCAGCTCCCGGGCCGGGGAAAACATTCAGTACTTC.

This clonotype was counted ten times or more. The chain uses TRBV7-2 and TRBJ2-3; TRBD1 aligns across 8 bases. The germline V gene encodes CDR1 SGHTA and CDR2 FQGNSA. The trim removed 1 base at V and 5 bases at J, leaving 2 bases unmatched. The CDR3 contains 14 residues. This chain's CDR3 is CASSLVRGQDTQYF. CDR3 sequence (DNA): TGTGCCAGCAGCTTAGTCAGGGGGCAAGATACGCAGTATTTT.

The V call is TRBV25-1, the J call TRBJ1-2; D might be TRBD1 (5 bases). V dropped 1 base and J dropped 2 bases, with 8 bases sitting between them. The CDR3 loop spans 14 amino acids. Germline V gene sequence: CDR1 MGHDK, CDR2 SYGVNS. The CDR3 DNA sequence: TGTGCCAGCAGTGAATTGCAGGGAAACTATGGCTACACCTTC. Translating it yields CASSELQGNYGYTF.

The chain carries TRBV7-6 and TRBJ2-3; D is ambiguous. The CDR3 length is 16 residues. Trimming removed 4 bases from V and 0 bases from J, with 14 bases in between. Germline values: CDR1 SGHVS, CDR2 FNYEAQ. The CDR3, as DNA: TGTGCCAGCAGCTCCGGACCCAGAGTTAGCACAGATACGCAGTATTTT. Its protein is CASSSGPRVSTDTQYF.

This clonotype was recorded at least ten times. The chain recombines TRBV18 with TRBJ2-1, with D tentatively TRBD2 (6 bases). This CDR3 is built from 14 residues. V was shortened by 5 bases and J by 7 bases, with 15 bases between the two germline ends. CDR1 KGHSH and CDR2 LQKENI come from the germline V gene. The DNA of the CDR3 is TGTGCCAGCTCAGGCATACTTGGAGGGAATGAGCAGTTCTTC. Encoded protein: CASSGILGGNEQFF.

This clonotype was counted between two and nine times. The CDR3 DNA follows: TGTGCCAGCAGCTGGGGACAGGGAACCCAAGAGACCCAGTACTTC. Encoded protein: CASSWGQGTQETQYF. V is TRBV5-4 and J is TRBJ2-5, with TRBD1 matching 9 bases. CDR1 and CDR2 (germline): SGHNT, YYREEE (reference sequence). The V gene end was trimmed by 3 bases and the J gene end by 1 base; junction bases not matched to a gene: 4. This CDR3 comprises 15 residues.

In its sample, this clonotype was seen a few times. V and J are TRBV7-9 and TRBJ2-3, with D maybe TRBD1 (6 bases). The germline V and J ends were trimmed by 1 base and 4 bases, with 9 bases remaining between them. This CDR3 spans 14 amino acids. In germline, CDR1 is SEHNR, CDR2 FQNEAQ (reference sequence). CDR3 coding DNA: TGTGCCAGCAGCTTAGGGACAGATCCAGATACGCAGTATTTT. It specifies CASSLGTDPDTQYF.

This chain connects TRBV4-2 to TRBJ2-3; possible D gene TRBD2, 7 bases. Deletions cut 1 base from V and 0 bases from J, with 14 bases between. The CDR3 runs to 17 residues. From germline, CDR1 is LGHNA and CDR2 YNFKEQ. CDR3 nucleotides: TGTGCCAGCAGCCAAGTTGTTGGGGGGGCTAGCACAGATACGCAGTATTTT. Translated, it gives CASSQVVGGASTDTQYF.

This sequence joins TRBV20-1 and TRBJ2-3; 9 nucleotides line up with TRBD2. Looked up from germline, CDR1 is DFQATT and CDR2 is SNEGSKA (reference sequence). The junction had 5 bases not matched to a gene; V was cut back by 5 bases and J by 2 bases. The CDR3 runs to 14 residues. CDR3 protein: CSASTSGTTDTQYF. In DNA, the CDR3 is TGCAGTGCTTCGACTAGCGGTACCACAGATACGCAGTATTTT.

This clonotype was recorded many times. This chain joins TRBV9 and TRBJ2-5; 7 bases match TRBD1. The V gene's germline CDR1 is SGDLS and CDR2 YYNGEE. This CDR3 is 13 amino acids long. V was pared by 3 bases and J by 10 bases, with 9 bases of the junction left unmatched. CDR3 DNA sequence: TGTGCCAGCAGCGGACAGGGTTCCGGTAACCAGTACTTC. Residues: CASSGQGSGNQYF.

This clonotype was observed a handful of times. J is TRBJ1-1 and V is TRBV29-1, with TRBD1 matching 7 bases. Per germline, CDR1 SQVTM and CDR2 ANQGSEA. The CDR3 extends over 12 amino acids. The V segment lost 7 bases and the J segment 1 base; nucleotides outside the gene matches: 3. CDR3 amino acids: CSAYRGNTEAFF. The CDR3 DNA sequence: TGCAGCGCCTACAGGGGGAACACTGAAGCTTTCTTT.

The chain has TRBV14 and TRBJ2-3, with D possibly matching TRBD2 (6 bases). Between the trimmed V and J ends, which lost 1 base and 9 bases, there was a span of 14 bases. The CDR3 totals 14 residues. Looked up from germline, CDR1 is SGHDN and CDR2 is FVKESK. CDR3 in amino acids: CASSQVVNRETQYF. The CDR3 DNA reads TGTGCCAGCAGCCAAGTCGTGAATCGGGAGACGCAGTATTTT.

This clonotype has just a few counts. CDR3 residues: CASSRTATNEKLFF. The CDR3 DNA is TGTGCCAGCAGCCGGACCGCAACTAATGAAAAACTGTTTTTT. The genes are TRBV7-9 and TRBJ1-4; D gene unclear. The CDR3 is made up of 14 amino acids. The V and J ends lost 5 bases and 0 bases respectively, with 7 bases between them. Germline V gene data show CDR1 as SEHNR and CDR2 as FQNEAQ (reference sequence).

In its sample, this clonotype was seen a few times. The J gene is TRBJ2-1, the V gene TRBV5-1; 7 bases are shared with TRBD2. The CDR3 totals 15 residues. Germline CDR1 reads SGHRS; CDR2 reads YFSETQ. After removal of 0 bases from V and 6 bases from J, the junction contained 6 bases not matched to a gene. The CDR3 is CASSLDGGKGNEQFF. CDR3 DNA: TGCGCCAGCAGCTTGGACGGGGGGAAGGGCAATGAGCAGTTCTTC.

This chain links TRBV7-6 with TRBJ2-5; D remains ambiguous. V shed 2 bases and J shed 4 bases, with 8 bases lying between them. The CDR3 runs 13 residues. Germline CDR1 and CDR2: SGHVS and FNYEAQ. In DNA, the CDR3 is TGTGCCAGCAGCTTATTTCTCTCAGAGACCCAGTACTTC. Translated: CASSLFLSETQYF. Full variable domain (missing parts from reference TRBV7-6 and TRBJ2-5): GAGVSQSPRYKVTKRGQDVALRCDPISGHVSLYWYRQALGQGPEFLTYFNYEAQQDKSGLPNDRFSAERPEGSISTLTIQRTEQRDSAMYRCASSLFLSETQYFGPGTRLLVL.

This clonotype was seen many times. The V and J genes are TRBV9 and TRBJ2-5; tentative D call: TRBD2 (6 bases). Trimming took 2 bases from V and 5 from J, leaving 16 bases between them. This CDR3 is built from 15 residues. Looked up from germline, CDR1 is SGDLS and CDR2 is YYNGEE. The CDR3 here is CASSVTPRRDETQYF. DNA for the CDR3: TGTGCCAGCAGCGTGACCCCGCGGAGGGACGAGACCCAGTACTTC.

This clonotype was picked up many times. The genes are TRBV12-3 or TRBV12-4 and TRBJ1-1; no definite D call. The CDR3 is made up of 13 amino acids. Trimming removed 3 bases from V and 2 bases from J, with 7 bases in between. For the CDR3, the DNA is TGTGCCAGCAGTTTCTGGGGTAACACTGAAGCTTTCTTT. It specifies CASSFWGNTEAFF.

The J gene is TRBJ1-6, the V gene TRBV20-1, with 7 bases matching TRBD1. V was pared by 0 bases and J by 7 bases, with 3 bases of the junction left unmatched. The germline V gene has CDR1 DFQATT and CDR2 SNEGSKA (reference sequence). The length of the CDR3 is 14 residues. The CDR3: CSARDATGNSPLHF. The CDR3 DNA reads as TGCAGTGCTAGAGACGCGACAGGGAATTCACCCCTCCACTTT.